The source of this TCR beta chain is a study of blood T cells in healthy people across ages. Concerning this clonotype: Its antigen is undetermined.

Germline CDR1 reads SGHRS; CDR2 reads YFSETQ. The CDR3 contains 14 residues. Trimming shortened V by 5 bases and J by 3 bases, and 14 bases separated the two germline ends. Study-level points and caveats: Per million T cells, TCR beta diversity dropped roughly linearly as age increased. Compared with aged donors, long-lived donors showed fewer expanded clones, suggesting selection.

The sample providers were healthy Caucasian people from Russia, aged about 6 to 90. A J-beta primer mix and a sample-barcoded 5' primer were used in a second PCR of roughly 6 to 12 cycles. Every cDNA molecule carried a tag from a template-switch adaptor bearing 12 random nucleotides. TCRdb processed the 5' RACE reads anew with MiXCR; each CDR3 protein has one entry. The table lists roughly 500,000 distinct CDR3 sequences, approximately 25% of them singletons, with less than 20% in the top ten. The chain is built from TRBV5-1 and TRBJ1-1; D is perhaps TRBD1 (6 bases). This TCR came from a woman in her 70s in good health. What was sequenced was blood. The CDR3 loop is CASSSQGLYTEAFF. The CDR3 nucleotides read TGCGCCAGCAGTTCTCAGGGGTTGTACACTGAAGCTTTCTTT.